The 23 T cell receptor beta chains given below trace back to one sample, sequenced in a study of OX40 agonist ivuxolimab in advanced cancers. Here immunoSEQ multiplex PCR was the method, and the copy in TCRdb shows in-frame clones only, minus some. The sample has about 43,000 clones, 88% seen once. The sample consisted of CD4+ or CD8+ T cells sorted from blood, taken in a trial of the OX40 agonist ivuxolimab. Receptors originate from an adult with an advanced solid tumor such as melanoma, head and neck, liver or kidney cancer.

The chain employs TRBV30 and TRBJ2-2, with D perhaps TRBD1 (5 bases). This CDR3 is built from 11 residues. Germline V gene lookup returns CDR1 GTSNPN and CDR2 SVGIG (reference sequence). The germline V and J ends were trimmed by 5 bases and 7 bases, with 8 bases remaining between them. The CDR3 DNA reads TGTGCCTGGCAGGGAAGCGGGGAGCTGTTTTTT. It translates to CAWQGSGELFF. The full variable domain, completed using reference TRBV30 and TRBJ2-2, is SQTIHQWPATLVQPVGSPLSLECTVEGTSNPNLYWYRQAAGRGLQLLFYSVGIGQISSEVPQNLSASRPQDRQFILSSKKLLLSDSGFYLCAWQGSGELFFGEGSRLTVL.

V is TRBV4-1 and J is TRBJ2-2; D remains unclear. V was trimmed by 6 bases and J by 0 bases, leaving 8 bases between them. The CDR3 has 14 amino acids. Germline lookup yields CDR1 MGHRA and CDR2 YSYEKL. The DNA for the CDR3 is TGCGCCAGCAGGGACGTTACGAACACCGGGGAGCTGTTTTTT. This codes for CASRDVTNTGELFF.

Note on this clone: The identical CDR3 is also encoded by other nucleotide sequences in the sample. The rearrangement links TRBV9 to TRBJ2-3; 8 nucleotides align to TRBD2. The trim removed 2 bases at V and 2 bases at J, leaving 4 bases unmatched. The CDR3 is made up of 15 amino acids. CDR1 SGDLS and CDR2 YYNGEE come from the germline V gene. The CDR3 loop is CASSVGGRYTDTQYF. CDR3 coding DNA: TGTGCCAGCAGCGTCGGCGGGAGGTACACAGATACGCAGTATTTT.

This chain connects TRBV2 to TRBJ2-7, with 7 positions matching TRBD1. The CDR3 covers 16 residues. J gave up 3 bases and V 6 bases, and 14 bases lay outside the gene matches. The V gene's germline CDR1 is SNHLY and CDR2 FYNNEI. The CDR3 nucleotides are TGTGCCAGCAGCCCCGGGGTTGCGGACAGGCTCTACGAGCAGTACTTC. Encoded protein: CASSPGVADRLYEQYF.

CDR3 region: CASSPSGGTDTQYF. For the CDR3, the DNA is TGTGCCAGCAGTCCCTCGGGGGGGACAGATACGCAGTATTTT. The chain couples TRBV6-5 to TRBJ2-3; TRBD2 agrees at 8 bases. Trimming took 5 bases from V and 3 from J; bases not matched to a gene: 4. Germline V gene data show CDR1 as MNHEY and CDR2 as SVGAGI. The CDR3 covers 14 residues.

The rearrangement joins TRBV6-1 to TRBJ2-6; D call uncertain. Germline V gives CDR1 MNHNS, CDR2 SASEGT. Trimming pared 11 bases from V and 4 bases from J, leaving 18 bases between. The CDR3 consists of 15 residues. Written as DNA, the CDR3 is TGTGCCCGCCCTCGAAAAGGGCAGGGGGCCAACGTCCTGACTTTC. Translating gives CARPRKGQGANVLTF.

The genes are TRBV4-1 and TRBJ1-1; D is unclear. Germline CDR1 reads MGHRA; CDR2 reads YSYEKL. This CDR3 has 13 residues. V was shortened by 6 bases and J by 6 bases, with 14 bases between the two germline ends. CDR3 residues: CASSLLGGPEAFF. CDR3 nucleotides: TGCGCCAGCAGTCTACTTGGTGGTCCTGAAGCTTTCTTT.

The rearrangement links TRBV4-1 to TRBJ2-1, with 10 bases fitting TRBD1. The CDR3 sequence is 15 residues long. J was trimmed by 3 bases and V by 5 bases; bases with no gene match: 4. Germline loops: CDR1 MGHRA, CDR2 YSYEKL. CDR3: CASSIRDRGYNEQFF. The DNA for the CDR3 is TGCGCCAGCAGCATCCGGGACAGGGGCTACAATGAGCAGTTCTTC.

This chain links TRBV27 with TRBJ2-7; the D is unclear. Trimming pared 3 bases from V and 2 bases from J, leaving 8 bases between. There are 13 residues in the CDR3. Looked up from germline, CDR1 is MNHEY and CDR2 is SMNVEV (reference sequence). CDR3: CASSFGRTYEQYF. CDR3 DNA: TGTGCCAGCAGTTTCGGACGGACCTACGAGCAGTACTTC.

This chain joins TRBV28 and TRBJ2-7; D unclear. Looked up from germline, CDR1 is MDHEN and CDR2 is SYDVKM. The CDR3 loop spans 12 amino acids. V lost 2 bases and J 0 bases, leaving 2 bases between the germline ends. The CDR3: CASSLNSYEQYF. CDR3 DNA sequence: TGTGCCAGCAGTTTAAACTCCTACGAGCAGTACTTC.

This chain connects TRBV27 to TRBJ2-2; 7 nucleotides match TRBD1. The CDR3 loop spans 13 amino acids. Losses at the gene ends were 7 bases for V and 2 bases for J; bases not matched to a gene: 1. From germline, CDR1 is MNHEY and CDR2 SMNVEV (reference sequence). The CDR3 nucleotides read TGTGCCAGCACAGGGGGTAACACCGGGGAGCTGTTTTTT. Amino acid sequence: CASTGGNTGELFF.

The chain links TRBV28 to TRBJ2-7; D is ambiguous. Trimming removed 3 bases at V and 2 bases at J, with 2 bases between. The germline CDR1 and CDR2 sequences are MDHEN and SYDVKM. The CDR3 covers 11 residues. The CDR3: CASSFTYEQYF. The CDR3 DNA reads as TGTGCCAGCAGTTTTACCTACGAGCAGTACTTC.

This rearrangement joins TRBV7-9 to TRBJ2-1; 8 nucleotides match TRBD2. Trimming cost V 4 bases and J 2 bases; bases outside gene matches: 4. The CDR3 sequence is 15 residues long. In germline, CDR1 is SEHNR, CDR2 FQNEAQ (reference sequence). CDR3 DNA: TGTGCCAGCAGCTCTATAGCGGGAACCTACAATGAGCAGTTCTTC. Protein: CASSSIAGTYNEQFF.

The chain combines TRBV10-2 with TRBJ1-1; D ambiguous. The V end lost 3 bases, the J end lost 2 bases, and 7 bases lay between the germline ends. Germline V lookup: CDR1 WSHSY, CDR2 SAAADI. CDR3 size: 13 residues. The CDR3 nucleotides read TGCGCCAGCAGTGAAGGACCTAACACTGAAGCTTTCTTT. It is translated as CASSEGPNTEAFF.

This chain uses TRBV12-5 with TRBJ1-4; tentative D call: TRBD1 (5 bases). Germline V gene data show CDR1 as LGHNT and CDR2 as FRNRAP. Trimming removed 2 bases from V and 10 bases from J, with 11 bases in between. This CDR3 spans 13 amino acids. The CDR3 here is CASGLSGDGKLFF. Written as DNA, the CDR3 is TGTGCTAGTGGTTTGTCGGGGGATGGAAAACTGTTTTTT.

DNA of the CDR3: TGTGCCACCTCGGACAGGGACAGGGACGAGCAGTACTTC. This codes for CATSDRDRDEQYF. The chain recombines TRBV5-8 with TRBJ2-7, with 9 bases lining up with TRBD1. V shed 9 bases, J shed 5 bases, and the junction held 9 bases outside the gene matches. The CDR3 extends over 13 amino acids. The germline V gene encodes CDR1 SGHTS and CDR2 YDEGEE.

The chain has TRBV6-5 and TRBJ2-7; 8 bases match TRBD1. V lost 2 bases and J lost 3; bases outside the gene matches: 6. Germline V gene data show CDR1 as MNHEY and CDR2 as SVGAGI. There are 15 residues in the CDR3. CDR3 protein: CASSYATGEYYEQYF. The CDR3 DNA reads TGTGCCAGCAGTTACGCGACAGGGGAGTACTACGAGCAGTACTTC.

The rearrangement uses TRBV30 and TRBJ2-4; D remains unclear. The germline V and J ends were trimmed by 7 bases and 7 bases, with 20 bases remaining between them. Germline CDR1 and CDR2: GTSNPN and SVGIG (reference sequence). The CDR3 runs to 14 residues. Here the CDR3 reads CASEERPGRNIQYF. The CDR3, as DNA: TGTGCCTCCGAAGAGAGGCCAGGTCGGAACATTCAGTACTTC.

This clone was seen more than once but under ten times. The chain joins TRBV6-5 to TRBJ1-1; D is uncertain. CDR3 size: 14 residues. Germline V lookup: CDR1 MNHEY, CDR2 SVGAGI. V lost 5 bases to trimming and J lost 7 bases, with 17 bases between them. CDR3 coding DNA: TGTGCCAGCAGTAAGAGTGGATGGGCCAGTGAAGCTTTCTTT. The encoded protein is CASSKSGWASEAFF.

This sequence joins TRBV29-1 and TRBJ2-7; perhaps D is TRBD1 or TRBD2 (6 bases each). CDR3 length equals 15 residues. Trimming shortened V by 0 bases and J by 0 bases, and 12 bases separated the two germline ends. The germline V gene encodes CDR1 SQVTM and CDR2 ANQGSEA. The CDR3 protein is CSVEEPGASSYEQYF. The CDR3 DNA sequence: TGCAGCGTTGAAGAGCCGGGGGCGAGCTCCTACGAGCAGTACTTC.

The genes are TRBV6-5 and TRBJ1-1; TRBD1 agrees at 8 bases. The CDR3 is 15 residues long. The V gene end was trimmed by 7 bases and the J gene end by 6 bases; junction bases not matched to a gene: 13. Germline assignment: CDR1 MNHEY and CDR2 SVGAGI. In DNA form, the CDR3 reads TGTGCCAGCAACAAAAGACAGGGGTTTTCCCCTGAAGCTTTCTTT. Translating gives CASNKRQGFSPEAFF.

Turning to this clone: At one end the junction does not follow the germline gene, possibly because of a read error. The identical CDR3 is also encoded by other nucleotide sequences in the sample. The V and J genes are TRBV5-4 and TRBJ2-3; D is perhaps TRBD1 (6 bases). The CDR3 runs to 17 residues. Germline V lookup: CDR1 SGHNT, CDR2 YYREEE (reference sequence). The DNA of the CDR3 is TGCGCCAGCAGCCAAGATTCTTACAGGGCTGGCACAGATACGCAGTATTTT. This encodes CASSQDSYRAGTDTQYF.

CDR3: CASSGVDRPYEQYF. DNA of the CDR3: TGTGCCAGCAGCGGGGTGGACAGACCCTACGAGCAGTACTTC. The gene calls are TRBV9 and TRBJ2-7, with TRBD1 as a possible D gene (6 bases). Trimming took off 3 bases at V and 2 bases at J, with 12 bases between the two ends. Germline V lookup: CDR1 SGDLS, CDR2 YYNGEE. CDR3 size: 14 residues.